This T cell receptor beta chain was found in a study of T cells in Graves' hyperthyroidism and ophthalmopathy. Overall study results and limits: Stable hyperthyroidism and ophthalmopathy were separated using 13 V-J signatures.

Trimming took off 2 bases at V and 4 bases at J, with 12 bases between the two ends. The CDR3 has 14 residues. Germline loops: CDR1 SGHDT, CDR2 YYEEEE. Stable Graves' hyperthyroidism meant no ophthalmopathy progression within 18 months. Clinical symptoms, serum thyroxine and TRAb, thyroid ultrasound and orbital computed tomography were used for the diagnoses. Points on this clonotype: What it binds is not known.

The CDR3 regions of TCR beta were amplified from RNA transcripts. TCR CDR3 regions were first amplified by RT-PCR with HTBI primers. TCRdb itself ran the multiplex PCR reads through MiXCR, one entry per CDR3 protein. The sample records hundreds of thousands of distinct CDR3 sequences, roughly 50% being singletons. The origin of this receptor is a woman between 18 and 30 years old with Graves' hyperthyroidism. Sequenced sample: peripheral blood or thyroid tissue (not recorded which). This chain connects TRBV5-6 to TRBJ1-1; D remains unclear. Here the CDR3 reads CASSFPTSPTEAFF. In DNA form, the CDR3 reads TGTGCCAGCAGCTTCCCGACTAGCCCCACTGAAGCTTTCTTT.